The sequence of this T cell receptor (beta chain) was determined in a study of cytomegalovirus exposure and HLA in healthy donors. Study-wide points: HLA restriction was apparent for most CMV-associated TCR beta chains in a later analysis. Using a false discovery rate of 0.05, a later analysis showed that approximately 16,000 TCR beta sequences were associated with HLA alleles.

A few counts support this clone. The antigen is undetermined. One end of the junction is discordant with germline, which a read error may explain. The primer mix had 60 Vbeta and 13 Jbeta primers. Sequenced by immunoSEQ multiplex PCR; TCRdb stores in-frame clones only, minus some. In the table there are over 100,000 clones, 65% to 75% of which are singletons. Sample: PBMCs. The TCR comes from a man under 40 in good health and CMV-seropositive.

The CDR3 is CSSSPRGGLGEETQYF. The CDR3 DNA follows: TGTTCCAGCAGCCCCCGAGGGGGACTAGGAGAAGAGACCCAGTACTTC. V is TRBV7-9 and J is TRBJ2-5, with 8 bases matching TRBD2. The V gene's germline CDR1 is SEHNR and CDR2 FQNEAQ (reference sequence). CDR3 size: 16 residues.